This T cell receptor (beta chain) was retrieved from a study of T cells in Graves' hyperthyroidism and ophthalmopathy. This clonotype was recorded at least ten times. TCR beta CDR3 sequences were amplified from RNA transcripts. The primer set for the first-round RT-PCR of the TCR CDR3 was HTBI. Each CDR3 protein is one row after TCRdb ran MiXCR on the multiplex PCR reads. The data contain hundreds of thousands of distinct CDR3 sequences, 14% of them singletons. The CDR3 is made up of 15 amino acids. Trimming pared 0 bases from V and 2 bases from J, leaving 11 bases between. From germline, CDR1 is MNHEY and CDR2 SVGEGT.

The clonotype was recovered from a woman aged 18-30 years with Graves' hyperthyroidism. The chain links TRBV6-2 or TRBV6-3 to TRBJ2-7; D uncertain. Material: blood. CDR3 region: CASSYSSSGPYEQYF. The CDR3 DNA is TGTGCCAGCAGTTACTCGAGTTCAGGTCCCTACGAGCAGTACTTC.